The 23 T cell receptor beta chains below come from one sample, sequenced in a study of blood T cell repertoires in COVID-19. Repertoires were generated with immunoSEQ multiplex PCR, while TCRdb's copy carries only in-frame clones and drops some. The data contain 250,000 to 400,000 clones, more than 70% of them singletons. Sequencing was done on a sample of peripheral blood. These receptors were obtained from a woman in her 30s with COVID-19, enrolled during active disease.

This clone was counted ten times or more. The V call is TRBV7-8, the J call TRBJ1-2; D is uncertain. Germline values: CDR1 SGHVS, CDR2 FQNEAQ. This CDR3 region has 14 residues. V gave up 5 bases and J gave up 8 bases, with 18 bases separating them. The CDR3 sequence is CASSLRELRHGYTF. Here the CDR3 DNA reads TGTGCCAGCAGCCTGCGGGAGCTCAGGCACGGCTACACCTTC.

V and J are TRBV5-6 and TRBJ2-5; the D is unclear. Germline loops: CDR1 SGHDT, CDR2 YYEEEE. Trimming pared 0 bases from V and 2 bases from J, leaving 11 bases between. CDR3 length: 15 residues. CDR3 region: CASSLGPPRQETQYF. The CDR3 DNA sequence: TGTGCCAGCAGCTTGGGTCCACCTCGGCAAGAGACCCAGTACTTC.

The table lists this clone with a few counts. The rearrangement links TRBV5-1 to TRBJ1-2, with TRBD1 matching 9 bases. Germline loops: CDR1 SGHRS, CDR2 YFSETQ. Trimming at V came to 0 bases and at J to 8 bases, leaving 17 bases not matched to a gene. There are 18 residues in the CDR3. DNA for the CDR3: TGCGCCAGCAGCTTGGATAGGGTCGGCGGGACAGGGAATAACGGCTACACCTTC. This codes for CASSLDRVGGTGNNGYTF.

The chain combines TRBV6-5 with TRBJ1-2, with D perhaps TRBD1 (6 bases). Trimming removed 6 bases at V and 2 bases at J, with 10 bases between. Germline values: CDR1 MNHEY, CDR2 SVGAGI. The CDR3 spans 13 residues. The CDR3 nucleotides are TGTGCCAGCAGCTCCACAGGGAACTATGGCTACACCTTC. This encodes CASSSTGNYGYTF.

The gene calls are TRBV5-4 and TRBJ1-2; TRBD1 agrees at 8 bases. Germline values: CDR1 SGHNT, CDR2 YYREEE (reference sequence). This CDR3 has 14 amino acids. Losses at the gene ends were 7 bases for V and 4 bases for J; bases not matched to a gene: 9. CDR3 amino acids: CASAWDRPTYGYTF. The CDR3 region has the DNA TGTGCCAGCGCTTGGGACAGGCCTACCTATGGCTACACCTTC.

This chain connects TRBV9 to TRBJ2-3; D is ambiguous. Trimming pared 4 bases from V and 1 base from J, leaving 7 bases between. The CDR3 runs to 13 residues. Germline-derived CDR1 and CDR2 are SGDLS and YYNGEE. CDR3 nucleotides: TGTGCCAGCAGCCGAGTGGGCACAGATACGCAGTATTTT. Its translation: CASSRVGTDTQYF.

The V gene is TRBV28, the J gene TRBJ1-2; D is unresolved. CDR3 size: 14 residues. CDR1 and CDR2 (germline): MDHEN, SYDVKM. Trimming removed 8 bases from V and 3 bases from J, with 16 bases in between. This CDR3 is CASRSGDLHYGYTF. CDR3 DNA: TGTGCCAGCCGATCCGGGGATTTGCACTATGGCTACACCTTC.

V is TRBV6-5 and J is TRBJ1-1; a weak D match, TRBD1 (5 bases). V lost 8 bases, J lost 6 bases, and 19 bases lay in between. The germline V gene has CDR1 MNHEY and CDR2 SVGAGI. The length of the CDR3 is 14 residues. CDR3 protein: CASANGEGRAEAFF. CDR3 sequence (DNA): TGTGCCAGCGCAAACGGAGAGGGGAGGGCTGAAGCTTTCTTT.

V gene TRBV11-2 combines with J gene TRBJ1-3, with a possible D match to TRBD1 (6 bases). Trimming pared 3 bases from V and 9 bases from J, leaving 18 bases between. CDR1 SGHAT and CDR2 FQNNGV come from the germline V gene. The CDR3 loop spans 15 amino acids. The CDR3 protein is CASSFLTGDGGTIYF. CDR3 nucleotides: TGTGCCAGCAGCTTTTTGACAGGCGATGGCGGCACCATATATTTT.

The genes are TRBV28 and TRBJ1-5, with 10 bases identical to TRBD1. CDR3 length equals 16 residues. V lost 4 bases, J lost 4 bases, and 7 bases stayed unmatched. Germline V gene lookup returns CDR1 MDHEN and CDR2 SYDVKM. The DNA for the CDR3 is TGTGCCAGCAGTTCCTCGGGACAGGGGCAGAATCAGCCCCAGCATTTT. Protein product: CASSSSGQGQNQPQHF.

This sequence joins TRBV7-3 and TRBJ1-2, with D tentatively TRBD1 (6 bases). The germline CDR1 and CDR2 sequences are SGHTA and FQGTGA. This CDR3 comprises 15 residues. V was trimmed by 5 bases and J by 2 bases, leaving 15 bases between them. Here the CDR3 DNA reads TGTGCCAGCAGCCCCCAAGGACAGAGCAACTATGGCTACACCTTC. Protein product: CASSPQGQSNYGYTF.

The CDR3 region is CASIGRDRECEQYF. The CDR3 DNA is TGTGCCAGTATAGGCCGAGACAGGGAATGCGAGCAGTACTTC. The genes are TRBV19 and TRBJ2-7; 7 bases line up with TRBD1. J lost 6 bases, V lost 7 bases, and 12 bases had no gene match. In germline, CDR1 is LNHDA, CDR2 SQIVND (reference sequence). The CDR3 consists of 14 residues. The whole variable domain, remainder taken from reference TRBV19 and TRBJ2-7, is DGGITQSPKYLFRKEGQNVTLSCEQNLNHDAMYWYRQDPGQGLRLIYYSQIVNDFQKGDIAEGYSVSREKKESFPLTVTSAQKNPTAFYLCASIGRDRECEQYFGPGTRLTVT.

This chain joins TRBV7-9 and TRBJ1-2; D is perhaps TRBD1 (5 bases). Between the trimmed V and J ends, which lost 3 bases and 0 bases, there was a span of 11 bases. Germline CDR1 reads SEHNR; CDR2 reads FQNEAQ (reference sequence). The CDR3 spans 15 residues. In nucleotides, the CDR3 is TGTGCCAGCAGCTTCGCGGGGGGAGCTAACTATGGCTACACCTTC. This translates into CASSFAGGANYGYTF.

This clone was seen more than once but under ten times. The genes are TRBV20-1 and TRBJ2-1; D unclear. Between the trimmed V and J ends, which lost 0 bases and 9 bases, there was a span of 6 bases. Germline CDR1 DFQATT, CDR2 SNEGSKA (reference sequence). The CDR3 is 11 residues long. DNA of the CDR3: TGCAGTGCTAGAGATAGCATTGAGCAGTTCTTC. Amino acids: CSARDSIEQFF.

In DNA, the CDR3 is TGTGCCAGTAGTGCGGGGGACAGGGGGCATCAGCCCCAGCATTTT. Amino acid sequence: CASSAGDRGHQPQHF. The chain recombines TRBV19 with TRBJ1-5, with 12 bases fitting TRBD1. After removal of 5 bases from V and 5 bases from J, the junction contained 4 bases not matched to a gene. The CDR3 is made up of 15 amino acids. Per the germline V gene, CDR1 is LNHDA and CDR2 is SQIVND (reference sequence).

This clone showed up just a few times. The chain employs TRBV4-2 and TRBJ1-1; 7 bases agree with TRBD1. The germline V gene has CDR1 LGHNA and CDR2 YNFKEQ. Trimming removed 1 base from V and 1 base from J; junction bases left unmatched: 9. This CDR3 is built from 17 residues. CDR3 in amino acids: CASSQAEGAPSNTEAFF. The CDR3 nucleotides read TGTGCCAGCAGCCAAGCTGAGGGGGCCCCTTCGAACACTGAAGCTTTCTTT.

The rearrangement joins TRBV6-2 or TRBV6-3 to TRBJ2-5; no clear D. Trimming stripped 2 bases from V and 7 bases from J, with 5 bases between. Per the germline V gene, CDR1 is MNHEY and CDR2 is SVGEGT. The CDR3 totals 11 residues. Here the CDR3 reads CASSYAGTQYF. The DNA for the CDR3 is TGTGCCAGCAGTTACGCCGGGACCCAGTACTTC.

This chain uses TRBV27 with TRBJ1-1; D perhaps matches TRBD1 (5 bases). Germline V lookup: CDR1 MNHEY, CDR2 SMNVEV (reference sequence). Trimming pared 3 bases from V and 2 bases from J, leaving 13 bases between. This CDR3 spans 15 amino acids. Here the CDR3 reads CASSLAPQGNTEAFF. The CDR3 region has the DNA TGTGCCAGCAGTTTGGCACCGCAGGGAAACACTGAAGCTTTCTTT.

J is TRBJ1-3 and V is TRBV7-9; 7 bases are shared with TRBD1. Germline values: CDR1 SEHNR, CDR2 FQNEAQ (reference sequence). This CDR3 spans 16 amino acids. Trimming cost V 5 bases and J 1 base; bases outside gene matches: 8. The CDR3 spells CASSQKPTGSGNTIYF. The CDR3 nucleotides read TGTGCCAGCAGCCAAAAGCCGACAGGGTCTGGAAACACCATATATTTT.

This clone was seen only a few times. Within the sample, other DNA sequences also encode this same CDR3. The chain has TRBV9 and TRBJ2-3; 7 bases map to TRBD2. V trimming: 2 bases; J trimming: 3 bases; junction bases outside the gene matches: 3. The CDR3 extends over 14 amino acids. Per germline, CDR1 SGDLS and CDR2 YYNGEE. In nucleotides, the CDR3 is TGTGCCAGCAGCGTTGGGAGGGGTACAGATACGCAGTATTTT. It codes for CASSVGRGTDTQYF.

This rearrangement joins TRBV18 to TRBJ1-2, with TRBD1 as a possible D gene (5 bases). This CDR3 is 13 amino acids long. The ends were cut back, 0 bases at V and 8 bases at J, with 10 bases in the middle. Germline CDR1 reads KGHSH; CDR2 reads LQKENI. The CDR3: CASSPPDMMGYTF. CDR3 DNA: TGTGCCAGCTCACCACCGGACATGATGGGCTACACCTTC.

The chain couples TRBV6-1 to TRBJ1-5; D not resolved. V lost 3 bases, J lost 4 bases, and 4 bases lay in between. Germline CDR1 is MNHNS and CDR2 is SASEGT. The CDR3 contains 12 residues. In nucleotides, the CDR3 is TGTGCCAGCAGTGATCAGAATCAGCCCCAGCATTTT. It specifies CASSDQNQPQHF.

For the CDR3, the DNA is TGTGCCAGCAGTGAAAAGGAGAATTCACCCCTCCACTTT. This encodes CASSEKENSPLHF. The chain is built from TRBV6-1 and TRBJ1-6, with unresolved D. The CDR3 covers 13 residues. Trimming took 2 bases from V and 7 from J, leaving 6 bases between them. Germline CDR1 and CDR2: MNHNS and SASEGT.